This TCR beta chain was observed in a study of cytomegalovirus exposure and HLA in healthy donors. The PCR used 60 Vbeta and 13 Jbeta primers. Here immunoSEQ multiplex PCR was the method, and the copy in TCRdb shows in-frame clones only, minus some. The sample holds 100,000 or so clones, 70% to 80% seen once. The CDR3 is made up of 15 amino acids. Findings and limits, study-wide: Trimming of TCR beta V- and J-genes showed a link, identified in a later analysis, to a missense DCLRE1C variant. It was in a later analysis that TCR association rates were seen to vary by HLA locus, highest for DRB1 and lowest for HLA-C. Usually a TCR sequence was rare, but some public TCRs were found in many donors. No immune exposure information besides CMV serostatus was available.

Details on this clone: Antigen unknown.

The sample comprised PBMCs. The V call is TRBV12-2, the J call TRBJ2-3; the DNA was not used to check the table's D call, TRBD1. TRBV12-2 is a pseudogene. This clonotype was sampled from a female donor in good health and CMV-seropositive. Written as DNA, the CDR3 is TGTGCAAGTCGCTTAATAATACAGCTCACAGATACGCAGTATTTT. It is translated as CASRLIIQLTDTQYF.